This T cell receptor (beta chain) came from a study of CD8+ T cells in alopecia areata. Sequencing used cDNA as its template, made by extracting RNA and reverse transcribing it. The repertoire was sequenced with immunoSEQ multiplex PCR; TCRdb's copy has only in-frame clones and lacks some. Counted here are 160,000 or so clones, approximately 52% occurring once; the ten biggest clones make up more than 15%. This CDR3 is 14 amino acids long. In germline, CDR1 is SGHRS, CDR2 YFSETQ. With 4 bases removed from V and 6 bases from J, the gap between germline ends came to 17 bases. Treatment noted: oral pan-JAK inhibitor, 5-10 mg twice daily.

The V gene is TRBV5-1, the J gene TRBJ2-7; D may be TRBD1 (6 bases). Material: CD4+ T cells sorted from blood, obtained at approximately week 60, from a patient treated with tofacitinib. The receptor's source is a human donor with alopecia areata. CDR3 nucleotides: TGCGCCAGCAGCAGGAGGACAGATAACGGCGAGCAGTACTTC. It yields the protein CASSRRTDNGEQYF.